A single sample gave rise to the 3 T cell receptor beta chains below, sequenced in a study of blood T cell repertoires in COVID-19. Clones were read by immunoSEQ multiplex PCR, and TCRdb kept only the in-frame ones, dropping some. The sample gives some 380,000 clones, over 75% of which show up once; 2% to 2.5% is in the top ten. The specimen sequenced was PBMCs or T cells enriched from blood (not recorded which). The receptors here all came from a woman in her 40s with acute COVID-19.

V and J are TRBV2 and TRBJ1-5; D gene uncertain. The length of the CDR3 is 16 residues. CDR1 SNHLY and CDR2 FYNNEI come from the germline V gene. V lost 6 bases, J lost 0 bases, and 15 bases lay in between. For the CDR3, the DNA is TGTGCCAGCAGACAGTTTGAGACATATAGCAATCAGCCCCAGCATTTT. It codes for CASRQFETYSNQPQHF.

The gene calls are TRBV19 and TRBJ1-2, with TRBD1 matching over 7 bases. The CDR3 runs to 17 residues. The trim removed 6 bases at V and 2 bases at J, leaving 15 bases unmatched. The germline CDR1 and CDR2 sequences are LNHDA and SQIVND (reference sequence). CDR3 region: CASRGQAGQPENYGYTF. The CDR3 bases are TGTGCCAGTAGGGGCCAGGCGGGACAGCCTGAGAACTATGGCTACACCTTC. Variable domain in full (rest from reference TRBV19 and TRBJ1-2): DGGITQSPKYLFRKEGQNVTLSCEQNLNHDAMYWYRQDPGQGLRLIYYSQIVNDFQKGDIAEGYSVSREKKESFPLTVTSAQKNPTAFYLCASRGQAGQPENYGYTFGSGTRLTVV.

This sequence joins TRBV29-1 and TRBJ1-4; 8 nucleotides align to TRBD1. The junction had 11 bases not matched to a gene; V was cut back by 6 bases and J by 8 bases. Germline values: CDR1 SQVTM, CDR2 ANQGSEA. The CDR3 is 14 residues long. In nucleotides, the CDR3 is TGCAGCGTCCGTTCCGGGACAGGAGGGGAAAAACTGTTTTTT. It encodes CSVRSGTGGEKLFF.